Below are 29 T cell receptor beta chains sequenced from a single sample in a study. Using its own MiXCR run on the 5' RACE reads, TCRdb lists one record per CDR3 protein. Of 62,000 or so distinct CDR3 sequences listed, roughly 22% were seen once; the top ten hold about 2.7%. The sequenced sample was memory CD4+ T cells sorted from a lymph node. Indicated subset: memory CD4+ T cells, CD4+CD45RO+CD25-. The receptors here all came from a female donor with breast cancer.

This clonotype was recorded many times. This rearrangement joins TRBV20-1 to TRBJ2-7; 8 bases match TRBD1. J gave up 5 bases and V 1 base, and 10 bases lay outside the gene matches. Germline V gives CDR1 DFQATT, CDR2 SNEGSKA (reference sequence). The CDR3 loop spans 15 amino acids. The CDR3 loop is CSARVSIGQGNEQYF. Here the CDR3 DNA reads TGCAGTGCTAGAGTCAGTATAGGACAGGGAAACGAGCAGTACTTC.

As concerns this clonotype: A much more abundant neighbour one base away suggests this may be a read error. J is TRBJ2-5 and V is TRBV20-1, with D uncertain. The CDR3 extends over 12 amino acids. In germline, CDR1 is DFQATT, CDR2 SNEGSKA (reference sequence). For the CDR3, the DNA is TGCAGGGCCAGAGTGGCGGAAGAGACCCAGTACTTC. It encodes CRARVAEETQYF.

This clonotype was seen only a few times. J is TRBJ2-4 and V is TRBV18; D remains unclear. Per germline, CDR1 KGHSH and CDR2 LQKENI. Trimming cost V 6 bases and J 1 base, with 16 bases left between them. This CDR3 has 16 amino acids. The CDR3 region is CASSQDMTVAKNIQYF. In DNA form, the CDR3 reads TGTGCCAGCTCCCAAGACATGACTGTGGCCAAAAACATTCAGTACTTC.

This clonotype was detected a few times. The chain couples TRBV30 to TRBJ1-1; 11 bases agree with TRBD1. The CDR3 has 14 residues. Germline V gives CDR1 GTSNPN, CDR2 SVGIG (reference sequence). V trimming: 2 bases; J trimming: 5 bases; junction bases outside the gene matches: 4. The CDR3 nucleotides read TGTGCCTGGAGTAGGACAGGGGGCCTGACTGAAGCTTTCTTT. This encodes CAWSRTGGLTEAFF. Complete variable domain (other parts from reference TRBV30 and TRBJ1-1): SQTIHQWPATLVQPVGSPLSLECTVEGTSNPNLYWYRQAAGRGLQLLFYSVGIGQISSEVPQNLSASRPQDRQFILSSKKLLLSDSGFYLCAWSRTGGLTEAFFGQGTRLTVV.

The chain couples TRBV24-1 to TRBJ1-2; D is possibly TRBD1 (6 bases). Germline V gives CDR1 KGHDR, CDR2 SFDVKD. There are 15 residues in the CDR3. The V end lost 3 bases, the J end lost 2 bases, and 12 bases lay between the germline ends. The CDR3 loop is CATSDPGEANYGYTF. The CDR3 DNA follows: TGTGCCACCAGTGATCCAGGGGAAGCGAACTATGGCTACACCTTC.

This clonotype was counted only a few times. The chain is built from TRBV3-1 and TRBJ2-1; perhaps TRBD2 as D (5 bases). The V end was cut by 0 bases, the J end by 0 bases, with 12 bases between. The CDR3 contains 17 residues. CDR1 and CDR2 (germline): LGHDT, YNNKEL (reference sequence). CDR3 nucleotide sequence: TGTGCCAGCAGCCAAGATCTTGTGGCGGGCTCCTACAATGAGCAGTTCTTC. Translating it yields CASSQDLVAGSYNEQFF.

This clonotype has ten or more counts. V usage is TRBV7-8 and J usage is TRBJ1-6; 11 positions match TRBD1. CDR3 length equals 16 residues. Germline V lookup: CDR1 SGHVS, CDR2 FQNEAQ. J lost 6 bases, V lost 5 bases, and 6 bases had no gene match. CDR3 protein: CASSHRTGGVNSPLHF. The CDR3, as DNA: TGTGCCAGCAGCCACAGGACAGGGGGCGTTAATTCACCCCTCCACTTT.

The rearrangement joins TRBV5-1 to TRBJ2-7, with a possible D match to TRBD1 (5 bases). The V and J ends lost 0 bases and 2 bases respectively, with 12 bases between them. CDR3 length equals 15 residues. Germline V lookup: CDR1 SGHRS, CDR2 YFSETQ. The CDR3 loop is CASSLGAGNAYEQYF. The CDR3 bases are TGCGCCAGCAGCTTGGGGGCAGGGAATGCCTACGAGCAGTACTTC.

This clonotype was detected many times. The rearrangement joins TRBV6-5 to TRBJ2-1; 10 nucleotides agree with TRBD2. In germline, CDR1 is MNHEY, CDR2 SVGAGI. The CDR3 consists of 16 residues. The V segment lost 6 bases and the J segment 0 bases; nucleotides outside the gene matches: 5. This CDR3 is CASSRLAGVSYNEQFF. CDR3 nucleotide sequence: TGTGCCAGCAGCCGACTAGCGGGCGTCTCCTACAATGAGCAGTTCTTC.

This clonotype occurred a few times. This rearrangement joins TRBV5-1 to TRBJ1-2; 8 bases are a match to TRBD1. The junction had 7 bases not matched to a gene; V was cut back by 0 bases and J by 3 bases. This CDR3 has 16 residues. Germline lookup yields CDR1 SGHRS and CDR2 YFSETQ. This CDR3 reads CASSLGGQGAHYGYTF. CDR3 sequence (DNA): TGCGCCAGCAGCTTGGGTGGCCAGGGGGCCCACTATGGCTACACCTTC.

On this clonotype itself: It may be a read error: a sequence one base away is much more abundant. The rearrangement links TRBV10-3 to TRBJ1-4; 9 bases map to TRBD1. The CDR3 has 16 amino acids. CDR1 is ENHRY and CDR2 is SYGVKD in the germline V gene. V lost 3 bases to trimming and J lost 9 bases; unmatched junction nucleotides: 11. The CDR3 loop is CAISDPGQGKAKKLFF. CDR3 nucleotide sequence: TGTGCCATCAGTGACCCCGGACAGGGGAAAGCGAAAAAACTGTTTTTT.

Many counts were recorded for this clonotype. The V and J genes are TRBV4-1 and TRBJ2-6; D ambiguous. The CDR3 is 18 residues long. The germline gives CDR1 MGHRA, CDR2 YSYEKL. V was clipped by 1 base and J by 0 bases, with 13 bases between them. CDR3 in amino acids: CASSQVGRILSGANVLTF. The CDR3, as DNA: TGCGCCAGCAGCCAAGTTGGTCGGATCCTCTCTGGGGCCAACGTCCTGACTTTC.

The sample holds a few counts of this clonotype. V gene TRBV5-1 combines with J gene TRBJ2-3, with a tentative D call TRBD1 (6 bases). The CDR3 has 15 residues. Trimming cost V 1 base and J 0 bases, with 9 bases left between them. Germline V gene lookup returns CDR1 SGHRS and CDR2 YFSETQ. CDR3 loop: CASSLTGPSTDTQYF. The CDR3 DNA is TGCGCCAGCAGCTTGACAGGGCCTAGCACAGATACGCAGTATTTT.

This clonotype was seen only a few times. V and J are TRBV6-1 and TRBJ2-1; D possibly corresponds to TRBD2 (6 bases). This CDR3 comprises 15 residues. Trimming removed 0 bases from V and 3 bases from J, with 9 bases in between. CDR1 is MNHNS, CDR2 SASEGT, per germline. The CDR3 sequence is CASSEAGGNYNEQFF. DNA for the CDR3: TGTGCCAGCAGTGAAGCGGGGGGAAACTACAATGAGCAGTTCTTC.

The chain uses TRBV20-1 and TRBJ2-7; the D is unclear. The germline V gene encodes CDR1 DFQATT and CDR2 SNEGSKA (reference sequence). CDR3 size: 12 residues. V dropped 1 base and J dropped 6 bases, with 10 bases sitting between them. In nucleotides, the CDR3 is TGCAGTGCTAGAGGCCACGGCCCCGAGCAGTACTTC. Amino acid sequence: CSARGHGPEQYF.

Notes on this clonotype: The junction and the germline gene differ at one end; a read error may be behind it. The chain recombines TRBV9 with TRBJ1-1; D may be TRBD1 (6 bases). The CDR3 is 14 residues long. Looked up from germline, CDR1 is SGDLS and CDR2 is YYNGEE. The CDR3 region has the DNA TGTGCCAGCAGCGTTCTACAGGGAGAGGGTGAAGCTTCCTTT. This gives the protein CASSVLQGEGEASF.

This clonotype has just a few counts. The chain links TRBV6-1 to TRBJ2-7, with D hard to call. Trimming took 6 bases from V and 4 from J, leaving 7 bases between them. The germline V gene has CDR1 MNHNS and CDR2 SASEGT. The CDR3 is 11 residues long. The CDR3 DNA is TGTGCCAGCAGGGACCGTTACGAGCAGTACTTC. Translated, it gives CASRDRYEQYF.

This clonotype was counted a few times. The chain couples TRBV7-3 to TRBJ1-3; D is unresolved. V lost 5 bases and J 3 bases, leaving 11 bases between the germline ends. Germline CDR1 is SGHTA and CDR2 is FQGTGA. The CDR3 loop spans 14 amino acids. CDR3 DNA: TGTGCCAGCAGCCTCATCGGCGGTGGAAACACCATATATTTT. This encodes CASSLIGGGNTIYF. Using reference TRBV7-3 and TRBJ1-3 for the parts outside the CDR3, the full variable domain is GAGVSQTPSNKVTEKGKYVELRCDPISGHTALYWYRQSLGQGPEFLIYFQGTGAADDSGLPNDRFFAVRPEGSVSTLKIQRTERGDSAVYLCASSLIGGGNTIYFGEGSWLTVV.

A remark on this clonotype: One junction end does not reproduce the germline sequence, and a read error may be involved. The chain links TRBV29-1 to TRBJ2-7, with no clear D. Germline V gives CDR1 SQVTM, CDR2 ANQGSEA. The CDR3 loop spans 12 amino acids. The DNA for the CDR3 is TGCAGCGTTGACCCGACGAACTACAAGCAGTACTTC. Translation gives CSVDPTNYKQYF.

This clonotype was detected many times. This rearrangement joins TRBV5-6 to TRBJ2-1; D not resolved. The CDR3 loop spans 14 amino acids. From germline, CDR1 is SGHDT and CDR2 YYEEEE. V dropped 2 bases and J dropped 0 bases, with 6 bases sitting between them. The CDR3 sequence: CASSFGFSYNEQFF. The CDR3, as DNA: TGTGCCAGCAGCTTTGGGTTCTCCTACAATGAGCAGTTCTTC.

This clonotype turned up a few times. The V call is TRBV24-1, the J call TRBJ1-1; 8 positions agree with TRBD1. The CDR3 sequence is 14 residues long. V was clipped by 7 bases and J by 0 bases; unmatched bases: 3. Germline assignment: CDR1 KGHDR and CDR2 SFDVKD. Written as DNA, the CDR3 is TGTGCCACCAGGGACAGGGCTTTGAACACTGAAGCTTTCTTT. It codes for CATRDRALNTEAFF.

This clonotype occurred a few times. DNA of the CDR3: TGTGCCAGCAGCTGGGTCGGCAGAGAGCAGTACTTC. Its translation: CASSWVGREQYF. The chain links TRBV7-2 to TRBJ2-7; D gene uncertain. Deletions cut 4 bases from V and 7 bases from J, with 11 bases between. The V gene's germline CDR1 is SGHTA and CDR2 FQGNSA. This CDR3 contains 12 residues.

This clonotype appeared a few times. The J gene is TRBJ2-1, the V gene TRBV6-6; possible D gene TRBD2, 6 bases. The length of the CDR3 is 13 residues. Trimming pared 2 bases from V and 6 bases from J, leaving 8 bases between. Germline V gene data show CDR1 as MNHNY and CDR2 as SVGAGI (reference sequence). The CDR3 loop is CASSYTSSNEQFF. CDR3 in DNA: TGTGCCAGCAGTTACACTAGCTCCAATGAGCAGTTCTTC.

CDR3 DNA: TGTGCCAGCAGCTTAGCACAGGGGGGAAGGAATTCACCCCTCCACTTT. As protein: CASSLAQGGRNSPLHF. The V and J genes are TRBV7-2 and TRBJ1-6; the match to TRBD1 covers 8 bases. J lost 7 bases, V lost 0 bases, and 5 bases had no gene match. Germline CDR1 SGHTA, CDR2 FQGNSA. There are 16 residues in the CDR3.

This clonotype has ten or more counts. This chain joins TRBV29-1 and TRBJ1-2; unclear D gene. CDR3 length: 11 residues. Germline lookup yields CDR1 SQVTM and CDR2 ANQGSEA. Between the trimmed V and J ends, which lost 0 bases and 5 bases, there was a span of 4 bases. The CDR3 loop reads CSVEEQYGYTF. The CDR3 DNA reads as TGCAGCGTTGAAGAACAGTATGGCTACACCTTC. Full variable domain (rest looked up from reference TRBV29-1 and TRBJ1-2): SAVISQKPSRDICQRGTSLTIQCQVDSQVTMMFWYRQQPGQSLTLIATANQGSEATYESGFVIDKFPISRPNLTFSTLTVSNMSPEDSSIYLCSVEEQYGYTFGSGTRLTVV.

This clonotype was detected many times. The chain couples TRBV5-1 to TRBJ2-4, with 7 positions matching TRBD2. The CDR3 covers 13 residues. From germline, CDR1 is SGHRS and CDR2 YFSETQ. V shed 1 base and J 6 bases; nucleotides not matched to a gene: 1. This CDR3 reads CASSLSGGNIQYF. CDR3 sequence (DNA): TGCGCCAGCAGCTTGTCGGGAGGAAACATTCAGTACTTC.

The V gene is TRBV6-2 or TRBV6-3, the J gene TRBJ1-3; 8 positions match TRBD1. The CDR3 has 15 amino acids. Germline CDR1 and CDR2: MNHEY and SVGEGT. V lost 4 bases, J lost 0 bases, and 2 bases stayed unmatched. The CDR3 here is CASSSGQASGNTIYF. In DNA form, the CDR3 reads TGTGCCAGCAGTTCGGGACAGGCCTCTGGAAACACCATATATTTT.

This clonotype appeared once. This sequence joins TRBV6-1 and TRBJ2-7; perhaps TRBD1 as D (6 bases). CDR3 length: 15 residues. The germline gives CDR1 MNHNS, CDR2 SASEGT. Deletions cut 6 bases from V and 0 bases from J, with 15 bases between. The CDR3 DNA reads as TGTGCCAGCAGCGCGAATACGGACAGCTCCTACGAGCAGTACTTC. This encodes CASSANTDSSYEQYF.

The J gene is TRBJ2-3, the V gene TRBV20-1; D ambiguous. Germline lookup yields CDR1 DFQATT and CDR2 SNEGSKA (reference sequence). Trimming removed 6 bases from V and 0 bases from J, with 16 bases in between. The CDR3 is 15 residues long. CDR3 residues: CSAEKRYTSTDTQYF. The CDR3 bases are TGCAGTGCAGAAAAGAGGTATACTAGCACAGATACGCAGTATTTT.